These 5 T cell receptor beta chains share one sample of origin, sequenced in a study of T cell responses to AZD1222 COVID-19 vaccine (dated by TCRdb to the early 2020s). Explained via the paper, the time point label denotes: baseline before first vaccination. The label giving this sample's treatment or condition can be read as: meningococcal conjugate vaccine given as trial control. Library construction relied on the immunoSEQ multiplex PCR assay. Not all clones reach the TCRdb copy of this immuneACCESS table, which keeps in-frame sequences only. Checked studies attribute under half of the gap to unresolved V genes and leave the rest unexplained. The sample data list 45,000 to 55,000 clones, and roughly 84% of these were observed just once. Of the sample, 20% to 25% falls within the top ten clones. The input for sequencing was peripheral blood, taken on day 0 of MenACWY control vaccination. The origin of the receptors is an adult in good health.

The rearrangement uses TRBV10-2 and TRBJ1-5; D is undetermined. V shed 10 bases and J shed 0 bases, with 13 bases lying between them. The CDR3 contains 14 residues. Germline CDR1 is WSHSY and CDR2 is SAAADI. The CDR3 loop is CATGSLYSNQPQHF. CDR3 DNA sequence: TGCGCCACCGGTAGCTTATATAGCAATCAGCCCCAGCATTTT.

The V gene is TRBV6-5, the J gene TRBJ1-3; a weak D match, TRBD1 (5 bases). The CDR3 is made up of 15 amino acids. V lost 6 bases and J lost 8, with 20 bases in between. Germline V gene data show CDR1 as MNHEY and CDR2 as SVGAGI. CDR3 DNA: TGTGCCAGCAGCCAAACCCGGGGGGTTGAGGACACCATATATTTT. Its translation: CASSQTRGVEDTIYF.

The chain employs TRBV10-3 and TRBJ2-7, with D hard to call. CDR1 is ENHRY and CDR2 is SYGVKD in the germline V gene. The CDR3 runs 15 residues. V gave up 0 bases and J gave up 0 bases, with 9 bases separating them. The CDR3 DNA reads TGTGCCATCAGTGAGTCGGCCGGATTCTCCTACGAGCAGTACTTC. This encodes CAISESAGFSYEQYF.

The chain combines TRBV7-8 with TRBJ2-2; 7 nucleotides agree with TRBD2. This CDR3 contains 13 residues. Germline loops: CDR1 SGHVS, CDR2 FQNEAQ. The J segment lost 8 bases and the V segment lost 1 base, leaving 1 base of the junction unmatched. The CDR3 DNA follows: TGTGCCAGCAGCTTAGGACTAGCAGGGGAGCTGTTTTTT. Amino acids: CASSLGLAGELFF.

CDR3 nucleotides: TGCGCCAGCAGCCAAGACAAGACTCGGCCGAACTATGGCTACACCTTC. Amino acid sequence: CASSQDKTRPNYGYTF. The gene calls are TRBV4-1 and TRBJ1-2; no firm D call. Germline V gene sequence: CDR1 MGHRA, CDR2 YSYEKL. Trimming left V 0 bases short and J 2 bases short, with 13 bases between. The CDR3 extends over 16 amino acids.